A single sample gave rise to the 5 T cell receptor beta chains below, sequenced in a study of OX40 agonist ivuxolimab in advanced cancers. TCRdb's copy holds only in-frame clones and misses some; the assay was immunoSEQ multiplex PCR. The table records roughly 61,000 clones, around 88% of them present only once. The specimen comprised CD4+ or CD8+ T cells sorted from blood, sampled in a trial of the OX40 agonist ivuxolimab. The receptor set was obtained from an adult with an advanced solid tumor such as melanoma, head and neck, liver or kidney cancer.

This rearrangement joins TRBV19 to TRBJ2-3, with a tentative D call TRBD2 (5 bases). The germline CDR1 and CDR2 sequences are LNHDA and SQIVND (reference sequence). This CDR3 region has 14 residues. V lost 4 bases, J lost 0 bases, and 8 bases lay in between. The CDR3 nucleotides read TGTGCCAGTAGTACCCGGACTAGCACAGATACGCAGTATTTT. Protein product: CASSTRTSTDTQYF.

The chain uses TRBV4-1 and TRBJ2-3; the match to TRBD2 covers 7 bases. The ends lost 1 base at V and 5 bases at J; junction bases unmatched: 9. This CDR3 has 16 residues. Per germline, CDR1 MGHRA and CDR2 YSYEKL. CDR3 DNA sequence: TGCGCCAGCAGCCAAGGGGTTGGCGGGAGCGGAGATACGCAGTATTTT. It encodes CASSQGVGGSGDTQYF.

This clone turned up a few times. The genes are TRBV11-2 and TRBJ1-2; 7 nucleotides line up with TRBD1. There are 14 residues in the CDR3. CDR1 and CDR2 from the germline V gene are SGHAT and FQNNGV. With V trimmed by 5 bases and J by 2 bases, 5 bases remained unmatched. The CDR3 DNA reads TGTGCCAGCAGCCCACAGGGGCCCAACTATGGCTACACCTTC. This translates into CASSPQGPNYGYTF.

The CDR3 coding sequence is TGTGCCAGCAGCCATTCGGACAGCCGCACAGATACGCAGTATTTT. The encoded protein is CASSHSDSRTDTQYF. V usage is TRBV7-6 and J usage is TRBJ2-3, with D maybe TRBD1 (6 bases). Trimming removed 5 bases from V and 1 base from J, with 13 bases in between. This CDR3 is built from 15 residues. CDR1 and CDR2 from the germline V gene are SGHVS and FNYEAQ.

The J gene is TRBJ1-4, the V gene TRBV29-1, with 7 bases that match TRBD1. V dropped 4 bases and J dropped 4; count of bases not matched to a gene: 0. Germline V gives CDR1 SQVTM, CDR2 ANQGSEA. The CDR3 totals 12 residues. CDR3 DNA: TGCAGCGTTGGGGACAGTAATGAAAAACTGTTTTTT. Amino acid sequence: CSVGDSNEKLFF.